These T cell receptor beta chains were read from a single sample in a study of blood T cell repertoires in COVID-19. Repertoires were generated with immunoSEQ multiplex PCR, while TCRdb's copy carries only in-frame clones and drops some. The repertoire includes some 120,000 clones, more than 70% of them detected once, and more than 3.5% sits in the top ten. Sequenced input: peripheral blood. The origin of the receptors is a human donor in a cohort sampled during active COVID-19. Both conserved end residues are part of each CDR3. The D gene is left open where the match is weak. Clone sizes are given selectively: once, few, many, or a class where the clone is expanded.

d_call clone_size j_call v_call cdr3_nt cdr3_aa
. . TRBJ1-2 TRBV6-5 TGTGCCAGCAGTCCATCGGGCGGGGTGGTAGGCTACACCTTC CASSPSGGVVGYTF
. . TRBJ1-2 TRBV7-9 TGTGCCAGCAGCTTAGGGACAAATCGGGGCTACACCTTC CASSLGTNRGYTF
TRBD2 . TRBJ2-3 TRBV5-1 TGCGCCAGCAGCGCGGGACTAGCGGCTCACACAGATACGCAGTATTTT CASSAGLAAHTDTQYF
. . TRBJ1-1 TRBV15 TGTGCCACCAGGACGGTTTTGGGGCTTCCGGGGAACACTGAAGCTTTCTTT CATRTVLGLPGNTEAFF
TRBD2 . TRBJ2-1 TRBV7-9 TGTGCCACTGATCTGGGACTAGCGGGAGCTGAGCAGTTCTTC CATDLGLAGAEQFF
TRBD1 . TRBJ1-5 TRBV2 TGTGCCAGCAGTGAGAGGGGACAGCGGAATCAGCCCCAGCATTTT CASSERGQRNQPQHF
TRBD1 once TRBJ1-2 TRBV7-2 TGTGCCAGCAGCTTAGTGGCCAGGGGGCATCACTATGGCTACACCTTC CASSLVARGHHYGYTF
. . TRBJ2-7 TRBV5-1 TGCGCCAGCAGCTTTATCTTGGGTGGCAGGTCCTACGAGCAGTACTTC CASSFILGGRSYEQYF
. few TRBJ1-1 TRBV5-6 TGTGCCAGCAGCCAAACTAGAACAGCGAACACTGAAGCTTTCTTT CASSQTRTANTEAFF
TRBD1 . TRBJ1-2 TRBV27 TGTGCCAGCAGTTCAAGACAGGGCCGGGTCTATGGCTACACCTTC CASSSRQGRVYGYTF
TRBD2 . TRBJ2-1 TRBV30 TGTGCCTGGAGTGTAGTAGGCGGGGGGGTGTACAATGAGCAGTTCTTC CAWSVVGGGVYNEQFF
TRBD2 . TRBJ2-1 TRBV18 TGTGCCAGCTCACTTCGGGGGACTAGCGGAATATCCTACAATGAGCAGTTCTTC CASSLRGTSGISYNEQFF
. . TRBJ2-2 TRBV6-1 TGTGCCAGCAGTGAACAGTCCAAAGTGTCCGGGGAGCTGTTTTTT CASSEQSKVSGELFF